The 16 T cell receptor beta chains below come from one sample, sequenced in a study of T-cell reconstitution after alpha-beta-depleted transplantation in children. A library of TCRbeta sequences, prepared with unique molecular identifiers, was generated. One entry per CDR3 protein results from TCRdb running MiXCR on the PCR reads. The sample includes over 150,000 distinct CDR3 sequences, about 6% of them seen just once. The source was PBMCs, collected before TCRalphabeta/CD19-depleted stem cell transplant. Receptor source: a girl in the first two years of life with combined immunodeficiency, due to receive a stem cell transplant.

In its sample, this clonotype was seen many times. The chain links TRBV5-6 to TRBJ2-5; maybe TRBD2 (5 bases). This CDR3 is built from 19 residues. The germline V gene encodes CDR1 SGHDT and CDR2 YYEEEE. The germline V and J ends were trimmed by 0 bases and 4 bases, with 25 bases remaining between them. CDR3 amino acids: CASSLGESLGLSPGETQYF. CDR3 DNA sequence: TGTGCCAGCAGCTTGGGGGAGAGCCTAGGATTGTCGCCGGGAGAGACCCAGTACTTC. The whole variable domain, remainder taken from reference TRBV5-6 and TRBJ2-5, is DAGVTQSPTHLIKTRGQQVTLRCSPKSGHDTVSWYQQALGQGPQFIFQYYEEEERQRGNFPDRFSGHQFPNYSSELNVNALLLGDSALYLCASSLGESLGLSPGETQYFGPGTRLLVL.

This clonotype has a count of ten or more. This CDR3 is CASTRGAGYGYTF. The CDR3 DNA is TGTGCCAGCACTAGGGGCGCAGGCTATGGCTACACCTTC. The chain combines TRBV27 with TRBJ1-2; a possible D gene is TRBD1 (5 bases). The V end was cut by 7 bases, the J end by 4 bases, with 13 bases between. The germline V gene has CDR1 MNHEY and CDR2 SMNVEV (reference sequence). CDR3 size: 13 residues.

This clonotype has a count of ten or more. The chain joins TRBV20-1 to TRBJ1-3; unclear D gene. Germline CDR1 and CDR2: DFQATT and SNEGSKA (reference sequence). This CDR3 region has 14 residues. V lost 5 bases to trimming and J lost 3 bases, with 14 bases between them. The CDR3, as DNA: TGCAGTGCTCCTTTTGGCCCTGATGGAAACACCATATATTTT. Its protein is CSAPFGPDGNTIYF.

V is TRBV29-1 and J is TRBJ2-7; D is perhaps TRBD1 or TRBD2 (5 bases each). With 4 bases removed from V and 0 bases from J, the gap between germline ends came to 10 bases. Germline V gives CDR1 SQVTM, CDR2 ANQGSEA. The CDR3 runs 13 residues. CDR3 amino acids: CSVGAGSSYEQYF. CDR3 bases: TGCAGCGTTGGTGCAGGGAGCTCCTACGAGCAGTACTTC.

This clonotype was seen at least ten times. This chain joins TRBV11-2 and TRBJ2-1; D is unclear. V was clipped by 0 bases and J by 7 bases, with 7 bases between them. CDR1 and CDR2 from the germline V gene are SGHAT and FQNNGV. This CDR3 region has 13 residues. CDR3 protein: CASSLERWNEQFF. CDR3 in DNA: TGTGCCAGCAGCTTAGAGCGGTGGAATGAGCAGTTCTTC.

There are many counts of this clonotype. The rearrangement joins TRBV9 to TRBJ1-2; D gene unclear. Trimming stripped 0 bases from V and 8 bases from J, with 14 bases between. Germline lookup yields CDR1 SGDLS and CDR2 YYNGEE. The CDR3 has 14 amino acids. The CDR3 sequence is CASSVAPRRVGYTF. As DNA, the CDR3 is TGTGCCAGCAGCGTAGCCCCTCGTAGGGTAGGCTACACCTTC.

V is TRBV29-1 and J is TRBJ1-2; no clear D. The V gene lost 5 bases and the J gene lost 5 bases, with 21 bases spanning the gap. The CDR3 loop spans 15 amino acids. Germline-derived CDR1 and CDR2 are SQVTM and ANQGSEA. The CDR3 DNA sequence: TGCAGCGTTCCTCAAACCAGGCCGGGAGTATATGGCTACACCTTC. It codes for CSVPQTRPGVYGYTF.

This clonotype has a count of ten or more. The chain recombines TRBV12-3 or TRBV12-4 with TRBJ2-1; TRBD2 agrees at 14 bases. The CDR3 spans 17 residues. With 5 bases clipped from V and 3 bases from J, the junction kept 6 bases outside the gene matches. The CDR3 loop is CASSPRLAGGSYNEQFF. As DNA, the CDR3 is TGTGCCAGCAGTCCGCGACTAGCGGGGGGGAGCTACAATGAGCAGTTCTTC.

This clonotype was detected ten times or more. The V gene is TRBV28, the J gene TRBJ2-1; no firm D call. Per germline, CDR1 MDHEN and CDR2 SYDVKM. This CDR3 is 13 amino acids long. Trimming took 3 bases from V and 2 from J, leaving 5 bases between them. The CDR3 spells CASSFNPYNEQFF. The CDR3 DNA is TGTGCCAGCAGTTTTAACCCCTACAATGAGCAGTTCTTC. Supplemented by reference TRBV28 and TRBJ2-1, the full variable domain reads DVKVTQSSRYLVKRTGEKVFLECVQDMDHENMFWYRQDPGLGLRLIYFSYDVKMKEKGDIPEGYSVSREKKERFSLILESASTNQTSMYLCASSFNPYNEQFFGPGTRLTVL.

A word on this clonotype: The junction departs from germline at one end; a sequencing error may be responsible. This chain uses TRBV20-1 with TRBJ2-7, with a weak D call TRBD1 (6 bases). The germline gives CDR1 DFQATT, CDR2 SNEGSKA (reference sequence). The CDR3 spans 14 residues. The CDR3 coding sequence is TGCAGTGCCAGAGGGGGAGAAGTCCCCTACGAGCAGTACTTC. This translates into CSARGGEVPYEQYF.

The sample holds many counts of this clonotype. The gene calls are TRBV12-3 or TRBV12-4 and TRBJ2-3, with D uncertain. The CDR3 loop spans 17 amino acids. With 4 bases removed from V and 4 bases from J, the gap between germline ends came to 21 bases. The CDR3: CASSSDFPLRHSDTQYF. CDR3 coding DNA: TGTGCCAGCAGTTCCGACTTCCCACTACGCCACTCAGATACGCAGTATTTT.

The sample holds many counts of this clonotype. DNA of the CDR3: TGTGCCAGCAGCTTTTCGAGAACCTACGAGCAGTACTTC. Residues: CASSFSRTYEQYF. This chain joins TRBV7-2 and TRBJ2-7; D unresolved. V was pared by 3 bases and J by 2 bases, with 8 bases between. This CDR3 has 13 residues. Per the germline V gene, CDR1 is SGHTA and CDR2 is FQGNSA. The full variable domain, rest sourced from reference TRBV7-2 and TRBJ2-7, is GAGVSQSPSNKVTEKGKDVELRCDPISGHTALYWYRQSLGQGLEFLIYFQGNSAPDKSGLPSDRFSAERTGGSVSTLTIQRTQQEDSAVYLCASSFSRTYEQYFGPGTRLTVT.

This clonotype was detected ten times or more. This chain links TRBV12-3 or TRBV12-4 with TRBJ2-1; the match to TRBD2 covers 15 bases. There are 19 residues in the CDR3. With 5 bases clipped from V and 3 bases from J, the junction kept 11 bases outside the gene matches. This CDR3 is CASSIQPGLAGGHYNEQFF. The CDR3 coding sequence is TGTGCCAGCAGTATTCAACCGGGACTAGCGGGGGGTCACTACAATGAGCAGTTCTTC.

This clonotype was seen a handful of times. The junction shows a germline mismatch at one end, possibly a read error. The gene calls are TRBV7-7 and TRBJ2-7, with 10 bases aligning to TRBD2. Germline-derived CDR1 and CDR2 are SSHAT and FNYEAQ (reference sequence). The CDR3 is made up of 15 amino acids. The CDR3 bases are TGTGCTAGCAGCTTACGAGCGGGAGGGGCCTACGAGCAGTACTTC. Encoded protein: CASSLRAGGAYEQYF.

A remark on this clonotype: A read error is possible here, since a much larger clone lies one base away. The V call is TRBV29-1, the J call TRBJ2-4; TRBD2 agrees at 7 bases. The CDR3 spans 13 residues. Germline CDR1 is SQVTM and CDR2 is ANQGSEA. The chain's CDR3 is CSVGGLTKNIQCF. The CDR3 DNA sequence: TGCAGCGTTGGGGGACTAACCAAAAACATTCAGTGCTTC.

This clonotype has a handful of counts. CDR3 coding DNA: TGCAGTGCTACAGCGGGAATACGCAATGAGCAGTTCTTC. Its translation: CSATAGIRNEQFF. This chain uses TRBV20-1 with TRBJ2-1; 7 positions match TRBD2. The V gene end was trimmed by 4 bases and the J gene end by 6 bases; junction bases not matched to a gene: 6. This CDR3 is built from 13 residues. The germline gives CDR1 DFQATT, CDR2 SNEGSKA (reference sequence).